Below, 31 T cell receptor beta chains from the same sample are listed, as sequenced in a study of blood T cell repertoires in COVID-19. The table came from immunoSEQ multiplex PCR; TCRdb's copy has only in-frame clones and leaves some out. The table records 150,000 to 200,000 clones, 65% to 85% of them present only once. Sequencing was carried out using PBMCs or T cells enriched from blood (not recorded which). The receptors here all came from a man in his 70s who had been exposed to COVID-19.

The chain joins TRBV11-2 to TRBJ2-2, with 10 bases identical to TRBD2. The J segment lost 6 bases and the V segment lost 0 bases, leaving 7 bases of the junction unmatched. In germline, CDR1 is SGHAT, CDR2 FQNNGV. The length of the CDR3 is 17 residues. The CDR3 reads CASSLEGLAGVPGELFF. CDR3 in DNA: TGTGCCAGCAGCTTAGAGGGTCTAGCGGGAGTCCCCGGGGAGCTGTTTTTT.

The sample holds many counts of this clone. The genes are TRBV28 and TRBJ2-6; TRBD2 matches at 8 bases. Germline CDR1 is MDHEN and CDR2 is SYDVKM. The CDR3 contains 18 residues. V lost 1 base and J lost 0; bases outside the gene matches: 5. DNA for the CDR3: TGTGCCAGCAGTTTATTCCTAGCGGGCAGCTCTGGGGCCAACGTCCTGACTTTC. This codes for CASSLFLAGSSGANVLTF.

Points on this clone: Given the absence of the conserved phenylalanine or tryptophan at the CDR3 end, a read error is likely. The limits of the CDR3 on the DNA are not certain, so only TCRdb's listed CDR3 is given. The V call is TRBV7-9, the J call TRBJ1-2; no check of the table's D call, TRBD1, against the DNA was made. Looked up from germline, CDR1 is SEHNR and CDR2 is FQNEAQ (reference sequence). The CDR3 adds up to 12 amino acids, both ends counted. The CDR3 is CASSLGDRVKIL.

The gene calls are TRBV25-1 and TRBJ2-5; weak D call: TRBD1 (5 bases). Germline lookup yields CDR1 MGHDK and CDR2 SYGVNS. Between the trimmed V and J ends, which lost 7 bases and 1 base, there was a span of 13 bases. The CDR3 has 14 amino acids. CDR3 amino acids: CASIDSRAQETQYF. DNA of the CDR3: TGTGCCAGCATCGACAGCCGGGCCCAAGAGACCCAGTACTTC.

This clone was counted at least ten times. This chain joins TRBV25-1 and TRBJ1-1; D is possibly TRBD1 (6 bases). The CDR3 totals 17 residues. Trimming pared 1 base from V and 3 bases from J, leaving 18 bases between. The germline gives CDR1 MGHDK, CDR2 SYGVNS. The CDR3: CASSEFSPGDGYTEAFF. The CDR3 DNA sequence: TGTGCCAGCAGTGAATTCTCCCCAGGGGATGGGTACACTGAAGCTTTCTTT.

V gene TRBV6-2 or TRBV6-3 combines with J gene TRBJ2-5; D perhaps matches TRBD2 (6 bases). Between the trimmed V and J ends, which lost 0 bases and 2 bases, there was a span of 13 bases. CDR1 is MNHEY, CDR2 SVGEGT, per germline. This CDR3 is built from 16 residues. As DNA, the CDR3 is TGTGCCAGCAGTTACTCGGTGGTAGCGGTTCAAGAGACCCAGTACTTC. It translates to CASSYSVVAVQETQYF.

This chain uses TRBV4-3 with TRBJ2-5; 14 bases agree with TRBD2. Trimming cost V 3 bases and J 6 bases; bases outside gene matches: 6. Germline CDR1 LGHNA, CDR2 YSLEER. The CDR3 extends over 16 amino acids. Written as DNA, the CDR3 is TGCGCCAGCAGCCACGGGACTAGCGGGAGAGGTAAGACCCAGTACTTC. This translates into CASSHGTSGRGKTQYF.

This chain uses TRBV15 with TRBJ2-1, with 7 bases aligning to TRBD2. The V segment lost 1 base and the J segment 4 bases; nucleotides outside the gene matches: 13. Looked up from germline, CDR1 is LNHNV and CDR2 is YYDKDF (reference sequence). This CDR3 contains 18 residues. CDR3 residues: CATSRALLRTRKYNEQFF. CDR3 nucleotides: TGTGCCACCAGCAGAGCTCTGTTGAGGACTAGAAAGTACAATGAGCAGTTCTTC.

J is TRBJ1-2 and V is TRBV19; D possibly corresponds to TRBD1 (5 bases). Germline loops: CDR1 LNHDA, CDR2 SQIVND (reference sequence). V shed 8 bases and J shed 2 bases, with 21 bases lying between them. This CDR3 region has 16 residues. The CDR3 nucleotides read TGTGCCAGTTCATTTTTAAACTTCCAGGGAAACTATGGCTACACCTTC. Amino acid sequence: CASSFLNFQGNYGYTF.

The chain combines TRBV7-6 with TRBJ2-5; 9 bases line up with TRBD1. V lost 1 base and J lost 5; bases outside the gene matches: 5. The CDR3 length is 15 residues. Germline V lookup: CDR1 SGHVS, CDR2 FNYEAQ. The DNA for the CDR3 is TGTGCCAGCAGCTTAGGGACAGGGGTTGCGGAGACCCAGTACTTC. Amino acid sequence: CASSLGTGVAETQYF.

The rearrangement uses TRBV30 and TRBJ2-3; 9 bases are a match to TRBD2. Looked up from germline, CDR1 is GTSNPN and CDR2 is SVGIG (reference sequence). The CDR3 spans 16 residues. V dropped 2 bases and J dropped 8; count of bases not matched to a gene: 14. The CDR3 loop reads CAWSPNGGGAGGTQYF. The CDR3 DNA is TGTGCCTGGAGTCCCAACGGCGGGGGGGCCGGAGGTACGCAGTATTTT. Using reference TRBV30 and TRBJ2-3 for the parts outside the CDR3, the full variable domain is SQTIHQWPATLVQPVGSPLSLECTVEGTSNPNLYWYRQAAGRGLQLLFYSVGIGQISSEVPQNLSASRPQDRQFILSSKKLLLSDSGFYLCAWSPNGGGAGGTQYFGPGTRLTVL.

This chain joins TRBV18 and TRBJ2-4; possible D gene TRBD1, 5 bases. The CDR3 contains 15 residues. Trimming pared 3 bases from V and 6 bases from J, leaving 15 bases between. CDR1 and CDR2 from the germline V gene are KGHSH and LQKENI. CDR3: CASSPLLGQTNIQYF. As DNA, the CDR3 is TGTGCCAGCTCACCCCTTTTGGGGCAGACAAACATTCAGTACTTC.

The rearrangement links TRBV12-5 to TRBJ1-3; the D gene is possibly TRBD1 (5 bases). V gave up 0 bases and J gave up 8 bases, with 11 bases separating them. Germline V CDR1 and CDR2: LGHNT, FRNRAP. The CDR3 spans 14 residues. The CDR3 reads CASGLVPPGDTIYF. CDR3 nucleotides: TGTGCTAGTGGTTTGGTTCCGCCGGGGGACACCATATATTTT.

The rearrangement links TRBV30 to TRBJ2-1, with D possibly being TRBD2 (6 bases). Germline V gives CDR1 GTSNPN, CDR2 SVGIG (reference sequence). CDR3 length: 16 residues. Trimming left V 7 bases short and J 4 bases short, with 23 bases between. The CDR3: CALITGTSDLYNEQFF. In nucleotides, the CDR3 is TGTGCCTTGATTACGGGGACTTCCGACCTTTACAATGAGCAGTTCTTC.

This chain joins TRBV12-3 or TRBV12-4 and TRBJ2-7; D uncertain. This CDR3 spans 13 amino acids. V gave up 6 bases and J gave up 4 bases, with 13 bases separating them. CDR3 in amino acids: CASSLTTSYEQYF. CDR3 DNA: TGTGCCAGCAGCCTGACGACAAGTTACGAGCAGTACTTC.

This clone was found once. This chain joins TRBV7-2 and TRBJ2-1, with TRBD2 matching over 9 bases. Looked up from germline, CDR1 is SGHTA and CDR2 is FQGNSA. V shed 5 bases, J shed 5 bases, and the junction held 10 bases outside the gene matches. The CDR3 runs to 16 residues. The CDR3 region has the DNA TGTGCCAGCAGCCCCCGGACTAGCGAGTTAAACAATGAGCAGTTCTTC. This sequence encodes CASSPRTSELNNEQFF.

This chain connects TRBV30 to TRBJ2-1, with D perhaps TRBD2 (6 bases). Germline V gene lookup returns CDR1 GTSNPN and CDR2 SVGIG (reference sequence). CDR3 length: 13 amino acids. Trimming shortened V by 3 bases and J by 5 bases, and 11 bases separated the two germline ends. CDR3 bases: TGTGCCTGGAGCGGGGGACTGAACAATGAGCAGTTCTTC. It specifies CAWSGGLNNEQFF.

There are a few counts of this clone. V is TRBV3-1 (or the pseudogene TRBV3-2) and J is TRBJ2-1, with 9 nucleotides matching TRBD2. The ends lost 4 bases at V and 7 bases at J; junction bases unmatched: 8. This CDR3 comprises 15 residues. Germline V gene lookup returns CDR1 LGHDT and CDR2 YNNKEL (reference sequence). The CDR3 DNA follows: TGTGCCAGCAGCCCCCCGGGGCGGGAGGGTAATGAGCAGTTCTTC. Translation: CASSPPGREGNEQFF.

V gene TRBV28 combines with J gene TRBJ1-4; 8 bases align to TRBD1. The CDR3 contains 16 residues. Germline V gene sequence: CDR1 MDHEN, CDR2 SYDVKM. Unmatched junction bases numbered 12, after V lost 3 bases and J lost 9 bases. The CDR3 spells CASSLQGAGDKKKLFF. The CDR3 DNA sequence: TGTGCCAGCAGTTTGCAGGGGGCGGGGGACAAGAAAAAACTGTTTTTT.

This rearrangement joins TRBV7-2 to TRBJ2-5, with D tentatively TRBD1 (6 bases). Germline CDR1 and CDR2: SGHTA and FQGNSA. The CDR3 consists of 14 residues. Trimming removed 4 bases from V and 7 bases from J, with 16 bases in between. The CDR3 DNA is TGTGCCAGCAGCTCTTCCCGACCACAGGGGACCCAGTACTTC. Protein: CASSSSRPQGTQYF.

V usage is TRBV4-3 and J usage is TRBJ2-7; D might be TRBD2 (6 bases). Trimming took off 3 bases at V and 0 bases at J, with 12 bases between the two ends. The germline V gene encodes CDR1 LGHNA and CDR2 YSLEER. The CDR3 has 15 amino acids. CDR3 nucleotide sequence: TGCGCCAGCAGCCAGGGACGGGGGAACTCCTACGAGCAGTACTTC. Translated, it gives CASSQGRGNSYEQYF.

The chain joins TRBV19 to TRBJ1-4, with 10 positions matching TRBD1. Germline CDR1 reads LNHDA; CDR2 reads SQIVND (reference sequence). V lost 3 bases, J lost 8 bases, and 3 bases stayed unmatched. The CDR3 is 14 amino acids. The CDR3 region has the DNA TGTGCCAGTAGTATCGGGACAGGGGACGAAAAACTGTTTTTT. It specifies CASSIGTGDEKLFF.

This chain links TRBV5-1 with TRBJ1-1, with 8 bases aligning to TRBD1. V was clipped by 4 bases and J by 7 bases; unmatched bases: 3. CDR1 and CDR2 (germline): SGHRS, YFSETQ. This CDR3 is built from 12 residues. The CDR3 DNA reads TGCGCCAGCAGCCCCGGACAGGGTGAAGCTTTCTTT. This sequence encodes CASSPGQGEAFF.

The rearrangement joins TRBV2 to TRBJ1-4, with 8 bases that match TRBD1. CDR3 length: 14 amino acids. Germline values: CDR1 SNHLY, CDR2 FYNNEI. With 4 bases clipped from V and 3 bases from J, the junction kept 1 base outside the gene matches. The CDR3, as DNA: TGTGCCAGCAGTGCGACAGGGGCTAATGAAAAACTGTTTTTT. It yields the protein CASSATGANEKLFF.

The rearrangement links TRBV4-3 to TRBJ2-7; 9 bases are shared with TRBD2. The V gene's germline CDR1 is LGHNA and CDR2 YSLEER. CDR3 length equals 13 residues. J was trimmed by 5 bases and V by 3 bases; bases with no gene match: 2. The CDR3 coding sequence is TGCGCCAGCAGCCAGCGGGGGGGGGACGAGCAGTACTTC. Amino acids: CASSQRGGDEQYF.

The genes are TRBV30 and TRBJ1-1; no definite D call. Germline loops: CDR1 GTSNPN, CDR2 SVGIG (reference sequence). V was trimmed by 5 bases and J by 2 bases, leaving 3 bases between them. The CDR3 has 10 residues. The CDR3 loop reads CAWANTEAFF. CDR3 DNA: TGTGCCTGGGCTAACACTGAAGCTTTCTTT.

This clone came up a few times. The CDR3 coding sequence is TGCGCCAGCAGCTTGGAAAGGGGTGGTTCACCCCTCCACTTT. Its protein is CASSLERGGSPLHF. The rearrangement uses TRBV5-1 and TRBJ1-6; perhaps TRBD1 as D (5 bases). Trimming cost V 0 bases and J 9 bases, with 10 bases left between them. Germline V gene lookup returns CDR1 SGHRS and CDR2 YFSETQ. The CDR3 spans 14 residues.

The chain combines TRBV3-1 (or the pseudogene TRBV3-2) with TRBJ2-5, with 8 bases aligning to TRBD2. The trim removed 5 bases at V and 4 bases at J, leaving 6 bases unmatched. Germline lookup yields CDR1 LGHDT and CDR2 YNNKEL (reference sequence). The CDR3 spans 14 residues. The CDR3, as DNA: TGTGCCAGCAGCAATCGGGGGGGCAGAGAGACCCAGTACTTC. Protein product: CASSNRGGRETQYF.

The V gene is TRBV2, the J gene TRBJ2-3, with TRBD2 identical over 10 bases. The CDR3 spans 15 residues. Germline V lookup: CDR1 SNHLY, CDR2 FYNNEI. Germline trimming cut 7 bases from V and 4 bases from J; bases unmatched to any gene: 8. The chain's CDR3 is CASILAGGSADTQYF. CDR3 DNA: TGTGCCAGCATCTTAGCGGGAGGATCCGCAGATACGCAGTATTTT.

The CDR3 bases are TGTGCCAGCAGCCAAGATCCTATTAGCGGGGGGCGTGTGGATACGCAGTATTTT. It codes for CASSQDPISGGRVDTQYF. The chain links TRBV4-2 to TRBJ2-3; 10 nucleotides align to TRBD2. This CDR3 spans 18 amino acids. Germline CDR1 and CDR2: LGHNA and YNFKEQ. Trimming at V came to 0 bases and at J to 6 bases, leaving 12 bases not matched to a gene.

The rearrangement uses TRBV3-1 (or the pseudogene TRBV3-2) and TRBJ2-2, with D perhaps TRBD1 (6 bases). The CDR3 totals 15 residues. CDR1 and CDR2 from the germline V gene are LGHDT and YNNKEL (reference sequence). V was pared by 4 bases and J by 3 bases, with 12 bases between. CDR3 DNA: TGTGCCAGCAGCCTCAGGGGTAGTTACACCGGGGAGCTGTTTTTT. It encodes CASSLRGSYTGELFF.